This TCR beta chain appears in the sequencing data of a study of T cell responses to AZD1222 COVID-19 vaccine. Notes on this clone: Its target is not known.

Broader study findings: The number of AZD1222 recipients seropositive at baseline was only five to seven. Donors, mostly white British, included more females; clonal diversity was possibly underestimated.

The CDR3 sequence is 14 residues long. Germline CDR1 and CDR2: LGHDT and YNNKEL (reference sequence). V shed 6 bases and J shed 8 bases, with 17 bases lying between them. TCRdb's table, derived via immunoSEQ multiplex PCR, lists solely in-frame clones and lacks some. Among 75,000 to 100,000 clones listed, about nine tenths were seen once. The clonotype originates from an adult in good health. The specimen comprised peripheral blood, sampled on day 0 of AZD1222 vaccination. The chain couples TRBV3-1 (or the pseudogene TRBV3-2) to TRBJ2-4, with no clear D. CDR3 in amino acids: CASSPRDLGYIQYF. CDR3 nucleotide sequence: TGTGCCAGCAGTCCCCGAGACCTCGGATACATTCAGTACTTC.